The clone carrying this TCR beta chain occurred once. What it binds is unknown. This sample was included in a study of CD8+ T cells in alopecia areata. Study-wide background: Tofacitinib lasted 6 to 18 months, then 6 months off drug. Affected scalp percentage determined the severity score of treated patients.

The CDR3 has 13 residues. Germline CDR1 is MDHEN and CDR2 is SYDVKM. With V trimmed by 8 bases and J by 4 bases, 5 bases remained unmatched. As for treatment: oral pan-JAK inhibitor, 5-10 mg twice daily. The authors extracted RNA and reverse transcribed it into cDNA as the sequencing template. Clones were read by immunoSEQ multiplex PCR, and TCRdb kept only the in-frame ones, dropping some. The sample lists approximately 200,000 clones, nearly 60% occurring once. Findings of the study overall: Mice showed TCR sharing more clearly than patients did, possibly owing to HLA.

This receptor was taken from a human donor with alopecia areata. The sample in question was CD4+ T cells sorted from blood, obtained at week 24, from a patient treated with tofacitinib. This chain links TRBV28 with TRBJ2-3; 8 bases align to TRBD2. The CDR3 region has the DNA TGTGCCAGCCGCTCCGGGGGGGCAGATACGCAGTATTTT. It encodes CASRSGGADTQYF.